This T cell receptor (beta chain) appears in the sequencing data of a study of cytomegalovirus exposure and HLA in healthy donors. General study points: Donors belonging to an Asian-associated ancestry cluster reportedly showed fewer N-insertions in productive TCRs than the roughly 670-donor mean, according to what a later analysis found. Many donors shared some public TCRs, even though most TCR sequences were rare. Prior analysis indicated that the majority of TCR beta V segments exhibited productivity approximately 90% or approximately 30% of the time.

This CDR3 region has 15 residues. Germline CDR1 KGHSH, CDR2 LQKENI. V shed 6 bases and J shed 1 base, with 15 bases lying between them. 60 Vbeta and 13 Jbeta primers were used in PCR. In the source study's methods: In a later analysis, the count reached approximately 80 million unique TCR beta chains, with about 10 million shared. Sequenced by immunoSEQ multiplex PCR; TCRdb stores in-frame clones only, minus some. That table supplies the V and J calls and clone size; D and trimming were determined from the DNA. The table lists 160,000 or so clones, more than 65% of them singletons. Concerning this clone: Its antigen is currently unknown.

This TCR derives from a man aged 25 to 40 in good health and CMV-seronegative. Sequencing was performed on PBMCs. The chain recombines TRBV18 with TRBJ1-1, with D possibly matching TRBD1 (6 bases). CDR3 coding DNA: TGTGCCAGCTCCAATAGTTACAGGGAGAACACTGAAGCTTTCTTT. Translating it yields CASSNSYRENTEAFF.